These 20 T cell receptor beta chains came from one sample sequenced in a study of metastatic and nonmetastatic thyroid tumors. No patient received treatment before thyroid surgery. TCRdb re-called the PCR reads with MiXCR. The data hold nearly 35,000 clones, with under 20% observed a single time. Material for sequencing was blood. The receptors were sampled from a female donor with papillary thyroid cancer or a benign thyroid nodule (not recorded which). Some clones in this sample may be carry-over from other donors' samples.

The chain uses TRBV6-2 or TRBV6-3 and TRBJ2-3; 10 bases agree with TRBD1. The CDR3 length is 15 residues. The trim removed 10 bases at V and 4 bases at J, leaving 11 bases unmatched. Germline V gene data show CDR1 as MNHEY and CDR2 as SVGEGT. This CDR3 is CAILPGTGDSDTQYF. CDR3 nucleotides: TGTGCCATCCTACCCGGGACAGGGGATTCAGATACGCAGTATTTT.

Details on this clone: One end of the junction varies from germline; a read error may be responsible. The chain couples TRBV4-1 to TRBJ2-1; no reliable D call. Germline CDR1 MGHRA, CDR2 YSYEKL. The CDR3 totals 16 residues. CDR3 DNA: TGCGCCAACAGCCAAGAATTGAGCGTACCCTACAATGAGCAGTCCTTC. Translated, it gives CANSQELSVPYNEQSF.

This clone was observed at least ten times. This specimen includes other DNA sequences encoding the same CDR3. The chain has TRBV20-1 and TRBJ1-5; D gene ambiguous. There are 13 residues in the CDR3. V lost 3 bases, J lost 2 bases, and 8 bases lay in between. Germline CDR1 reads DFQATT; CDR2 reads SNEGSKA (reference sequence). As DNA, the CDR3 is TGCAGTGCTAGGGCAGACGGCAATCAGCCCCAGCATTTT. Protein: CSARADGNQPQHF.

Only a few counts were recorded for this clone. The chain has TRBV6-2 or TRBV6-3 and TRBJ2-1; a weak D match, TRBD1 (6 bases). This CDR3 comprises 16 residues. V gave up 2 bases and J gave up 10 bases, with 21 bases separating them. Germline values: CDR1 MNHEY, CDR2 SVGEGT. The CDR3 nucleotides are TGTGCCAGCAGTTACACGTGTAGGATTGCAGGGGACGAGCAGTTCTTC. It yields the protein CASSYTCRIAGDEQFF.

Concerning this clone itself: This may be a read error, as it is one base from a much larger clone. This specimen includes other DNA sequences encoding the same CDR3. The chain uses TRBV4-2 and TRBJ2-5; TRBD2 matches 9 bases. There are 14 residues in the CDR3. Per the germline V gene, CDR1 is LGHNA and CDR2 is YNFKEQ. The CDR3 sequence is CASSQATSGETQYF. The CDR3, as DNA: TGTGCCAGCAGTCAAGCGACTAGCGGAGAGACCCAGTACTTC.

Remarks on this clone: Germline is not matched at one junction end, which may reflect a read error. The gene calls are TRBV6-4 and TRBJ2-1, with D tentatively TRBD1 (5 bases). Germline V CDR1 and CDR2: MRHNA, SNTAGT. The CDR3 covers 15 residues. The DNA of the CDR3 is TGTGCCAGCAGTGATAGACAGAGCTCCTACAATGAGAAGTTCTTC. Protein product: CASSDRQSSYNEKFF.

This clone was observed a handful of times. The chain joins TRBV24-1 to TRBJ1-2, with D unclear. The CDR3 length is 11 residues. With 10 bases removed from V and 7 bases from J, the gap between germline ends came to 12 bases. From germline, CDR1 is KGHDR and CDR2 SFDVKD. As DNA, the CDR3 is TGTGCCACACGGTGGTCCTCTGGCTACACCTTC. This gives the protein CATRWSSGYTF.

CDR3 nucleotide sequence: TGTGCCAGCAGCGTTGCAGGGAGCTCCTACGAGCAGTACTTC. It is translated as CASSVAGSSYEQYF. The chain carries TRBV11-3 and TRBJ2-7, with D possibly being TRBD1 or TRBD2 (5 bases each). The CDR3 has 14 amino acids. The germline V and J ends were trimmed by 5 bases and 0 bases, with 11 bases remaining between them. Germline CDR1 and CDR2: SGHNT and YENEEA.

By share, this clone ranks as medium-sized. The CDR3 loop reads CASMGQEDNSPLHF. DNA for the CDR3: TGTGCCAGCATGGGACAGGAAGATAATTCACCCCTCCACTTT. The J gene is TRBJ1-6, the V gene TRBV6-1, with 8 bases aligning to TRBD1. The V and J ends lost 7 bases and 5 bases, in that order; junction bases with no gene match: 4. This CDR3 contains 14 residues. In germline, CDR1 is MNHNS, CDR2 SASEGT.

The sample holds many counts of this clone. CDR3 DNA sequence: TGTGCCAGCAGTGGGATGAACACCGGGGAGCTGTTTTTT. It encodes CASSGMNTGELFF. The genes are TRBV2 and TRBJ2-2; D gene ambiguous. The CDR3 spans 13 residues. V gave up 4 bases and J gave up 1 base, with 4 bases separating them. Germline V gene sequence: CDR1 SNHLY, CDR2 FYNNEI.

To note about this clone: This sample also contains other DNA sequences that code for the same CDR3. This chain connects TRBV15 to TRBJ2-7; TRBD2 might be the D (6 bases). The CDR3 is made up of 16 amino acids. Trimming took 0 bases from V and 1 from J, leaving 13 bases between them. Germline loops: CDR1 LNHNV, CDR2 YYDKDF (reference sequence). CDR3 sequence: CATSRDGGTLSYEQYF. The DNA of the CDR3 is TGTGCCACCAGCAGAGATGGAGGGACCCTGTCCTACGAGCAGTACTTC.

By sample fraction, this clone is medium-sized (0.01 to 0.1%). The chain couples TRBV6-4 to TRBJ2-3; 13 bases map to TRBD2. The V segment lost 3 bases and the J segment 3 bases; nucleotides outside the gene matches: 0. The CDR3 is 15 amino acids. Germline CDR1 MRHNA, CDR2 SNTAGT. The CDR3 sequence is CASSETSGRTDTQYF. The CDR3 DNA is TGTGCCAGCAGTGAGACTAGCGGGAGGACAGATACGCAGTATTTT.

The table lists this clone with many counts. The chain combines TRBV25-1 with TRBJ2-1; D is unresolved. CDR1 and CDR2 (germline): MGHDK, SYGVNS. Trimming cost V 3 bases and J 7 bases, with 10 bases left between them. CDR3 size: 13 residues. This CDR3 reads CASSDRLGNEQFF. CDR3 nucleotide sequence: TGTGCCAGCAGTGATCGACTCGGTAATGAGCAGTTCTTC.

With respect to this clone: This clone may be a read error of a much larger clone one base away. The chain combines TRBV28 with TRBJ1-1; the match to TRBD1 covers 8 bases. With 5 bases clipped from V and 7 bases from J, the junction kept 15 bases outside the gene matches. Per the germline V gene, CDR1 is MDHEN and CDR2 is SYDVKM. The CDR3 contains 16 residues. The chain's CDR3 is CASSDGAHVTGVEAFF. In DNA form, the CDR3 reads TGTGCCAGCAGTGACGGGGCCCACGTGACAGGGGTTGAAGCTTTCTTT.

This clone was detected ten times or more. The rearrangement links TRBV28 to TRBJ2-2, with 7 bases lining up with TRBD2. The germline V gene encodes CDR1 MDHEN and CDR2 SYDVKM. After removal of 6 bases from V and 1 base from J, the junction contained 8 bases not matched to a gene. This CDR3 spans 16 amino acids. The CDR3 sequence is CASRRRLAENTGELFF. CDR3 nucleotide sequence: TGTGCCAGCAGGAGAAGACTAGCAGAGAACACCGGGGAGCTGTTTTTT.

This clone occurred many times. The rearrangement links TRBV7-2 to TRBJ2-1; 9 nucleotides align to TRBD1. The length of the CDR3 is 17 residues. Trimming cost V 4 bases and J 3 bases; bases outside gene matches: 10. From germline, CDR1 is SGHTA and CDR2 FQGNSA. The CDR3 reads CASSSRQGQGFYNEQFF. The CDR3 DNA reads TGTGCCAGCAGCTCTCGTCAGGGACAGGGTTTCTACAATGAGCAGTTCTTC.

This clone occurred many times. The chain carries TRBV4-2 and TRBJ2-5, with 8 bases lining up with TRBD1. The germline gives CDR1 LGHNA, CDR2 YNFKEQ. V dropped 8 bases and J dropped 1; count of bases not matched to a gene: 21. The CDR3 is made up of 19 amino acids. This CDR3 reads CASGSTGVRAHAPQETQYF. The DNA for the CDR3 is TGTGCCAGCGGATCGACAGGGGTTCGAGCACATGCCCCCCAAGAGACCCAGTACTTC.

The chain combines TRBV2 with TRBJ1-1; possibly TRBD1 for D (5 bases). The CDR3 is 14 residues long. V was trimmed by 8 bases and J by 2 bases, leaving 15 bases between them. The germline gives CDR1 SNHLY, CDR2 FYNNEI. This CDR3 is CASRRGESNTEAFF. The CDR3 DNA is TGTGCCAGCCGGCGGGGGGAGTCTAACACTGAAGCTTTCTTT.

This clone was counted ten times or more. The V call is TRBV19, the J call TRBJ2-3; either TRBD1 or TRBD2 may supply D (5 bases each). Germline-derived CDR1 and CDR2 are LNHDA and SQIVND (reference sequence). V shed 7 bases and J shed 2 bases, with 13 bases lying between them. This CDR3 has 14 residues. The CDR3 spells CASKGSDTTDTQYF. CDR3 DNA sequence: TGTGCCAGTAAGGGGAGCGACACCACAGATACGCAGTATTTT.

At least ten counts were recorded for this clone. J is TRBJ2-5 and V is TRBV28, with no clear D. The V gene's germline CDR1 is MDHEN and CDR2 SYDVKM. The CDR3 is 15 residues long. V dropped 6 bases and J dropped 5 bases, with 19 bases sitting between them. The CDR3 protein is CASREQDRGWETQYF. CDR3 in DNA: TGTGCCAGCAGGGAGCAGGACCGCGGATGGGAGACCCAGTACTTC.